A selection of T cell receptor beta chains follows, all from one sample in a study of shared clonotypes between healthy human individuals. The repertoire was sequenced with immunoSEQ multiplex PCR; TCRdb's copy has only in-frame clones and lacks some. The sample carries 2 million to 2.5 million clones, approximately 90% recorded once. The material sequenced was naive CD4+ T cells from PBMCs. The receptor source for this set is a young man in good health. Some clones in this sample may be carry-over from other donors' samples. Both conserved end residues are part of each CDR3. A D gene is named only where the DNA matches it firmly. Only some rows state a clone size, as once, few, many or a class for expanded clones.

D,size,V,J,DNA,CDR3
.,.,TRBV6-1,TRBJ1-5,TGTGCCAGCAGTGAACCACGGGGGAGTCAGCCCCAGCATTTT,CASSEPRGSQPQHF
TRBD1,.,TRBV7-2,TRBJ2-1,TGTGCCAGCACCCAGCGGACAGGGGGCGACTACAATGAGCAGTTCTTC,CASTQRTGGDYNEQFF
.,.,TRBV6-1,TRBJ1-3,TGTGCCAGCAGAGGTATTGGAAACACCATATATTTT,CASRGIGNTIYF
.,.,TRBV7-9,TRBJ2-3,TGTGCCAGCAGCCCCCCTTTAAGGTTACCCACAGATACGCAGTATTTT,CASSPPLRLPTDTQYF
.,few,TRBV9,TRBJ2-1,TGTGCCAGCAGCCGGGATGTAGGAAGTGATGAGCAGTTCTTC,CASSRDVGSDEQFF
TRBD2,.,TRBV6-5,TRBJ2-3,TGTGCCAGCAGTTACTCCGGCGGGAGGGCCGATACGCAGTATTTT,CASSYSGGRADTQYF
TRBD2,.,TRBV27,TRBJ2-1,TGTGCCAGCAGTTTCCCCAACGGGAGGGCGGTCTTC,CASSFPNGRAVF
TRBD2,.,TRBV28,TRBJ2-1,TGTGCCAGCAGTTCCCTCTATGCTGGTAGCGGGAGTTACAATGAGCAGTTCTTC,CASSSLYAGSGSYNEQFF
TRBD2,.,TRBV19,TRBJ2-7,TGTGCCAGTAGTCCCGGACTAGCGGTGACCTACGAGCAGTACTTC,CASSPGLAVTYEQYF
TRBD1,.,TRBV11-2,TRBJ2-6,TGTGCCAGCAGCTCAGGGGGCTCTGGGGCCAACGTCCTGACTTTC,CASSSGGSGANVLTF
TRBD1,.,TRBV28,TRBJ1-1,TGTGCCAGCAGTTCCCTGGGGACAGGGAACACTGAAGCTTTCTTT,CASSSLGTGNTEAFF
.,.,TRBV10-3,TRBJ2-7,TGTGCCATCAGTGGGTTGGAGCCAGCTCTGTACTTC,CAISGLEPALYF
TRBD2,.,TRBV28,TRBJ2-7,TGTGCCAGCAGTCCCCGGACTAGCAGGCTGGTCGAGCAGTACTTC,CASSPRTSRLVEQYF
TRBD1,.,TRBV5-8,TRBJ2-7,TGTGCCAGCAGAAGACAGGGGGCCGAGCAGTACTTC,CASRRQGAEQYF
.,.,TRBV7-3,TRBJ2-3,TGTGCCAGCAGCTCGGGGGGCAGGTCCTCAGATACGCAGTATTTT,CASSSGGRSSDTQYF
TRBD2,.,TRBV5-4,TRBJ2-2,TGTGCCAGCAGCCTTAGCGGGAGGGCCGGAACCGGGGAGCTGTTTTTT,CASSLSGRAGTGELFF
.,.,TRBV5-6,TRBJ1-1,TGTGCCAGCAGCCTGACCACGACCCTGAACACTGAAGCTTTCTTT,CASSLTTTLNTEAFF
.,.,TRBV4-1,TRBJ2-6,TGCGCCAGCAGCCGAGTTACCAGCTCTGGGGCCAACGTCCTGACTTTC,CASSRVTSSGANVLTF
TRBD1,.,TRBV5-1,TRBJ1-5,TGCGCCAGCAGTTTAGGGACAGACAATCAGCCCCAGCATTTT,CASSLGTDNQPQHF
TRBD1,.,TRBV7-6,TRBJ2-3,TGTGCCAGCAGCTCCTCAGGACAGGGGAGGGTACAGGATACGCAGTATTTT,CASSSSGQGRVQDTQYF
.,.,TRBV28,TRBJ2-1,TGTGCCAGCAGTCCGAGGGCGACCCACTCCTACAATGAGCAGTTCTTC,CASSPRATHSYNEQFF
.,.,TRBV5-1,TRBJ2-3,TGCGCCAGCAGCTTGGCCGGTTCAGATACGCAGTATTTT,CASSLAGSDTQYF
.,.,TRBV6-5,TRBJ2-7,TGTGCCAGCAGTTACAGGGGGGGGTCCGCCTCCTACGAGCAGTACTTC,CASSYRGGSASYEQYF
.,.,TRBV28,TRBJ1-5,TGTGCCAGCAATCGAGAGAATCAGCCCCAGCATTTT,CASNRENQPQHF
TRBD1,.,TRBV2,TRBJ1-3,TGTGCCAGCAGAGTTGGACAGGTTCCTGGAAACACCATATATTTT,CASRVGQVPGNTIYF
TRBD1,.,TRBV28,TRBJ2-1,TGTGCCAGCAGTTTAACGGGACAGGGGGCGCGTCCCGGTGAGCAGTTCTTC,CASSLTGQGARPGEQFF
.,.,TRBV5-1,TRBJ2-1,TGCGCCTGTAAACGGAACTTGGGGGGAACTTGGGCTGTAAATGGGCAGTTCTTC,CACKRNLGGTWAVNGQFF
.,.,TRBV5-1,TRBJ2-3,TGCGCCAGCAGCTCCCTAGCAACAGATACGCAGTATTTT,CASSSLATDTQYF
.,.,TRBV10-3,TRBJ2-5,TGTGCCATCAGTGAGTATCGAGCCGCGGACCAAGAGACCCAGTACTTC,CAISEYRAADQETQYF
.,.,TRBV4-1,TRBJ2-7,TGCGCCAGCAGCGACAGGAGCTCCTACGAGCAGTACTTC,CASSDRSSYEQYF
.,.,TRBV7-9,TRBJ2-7,TGTGCCAGCAGCTATAGGGACGGGTCCTACGAGCAGTACTTC,CASSYRDGSYEQYF
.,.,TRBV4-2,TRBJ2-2,TGTGCCAGCAGCACCAGGGGTTCGAACACCGGGGAGCTGTTTTTT,CASSTRGSNTGELFF
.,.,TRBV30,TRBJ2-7,TGTGCCTGGAGCGCCCAAAGACTAGAGGGCGAGCAGTACTTC,CAWSAQRLEGEQYF
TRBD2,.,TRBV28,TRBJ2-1,TGTGCCAGCCCGCCGTCGAAGAGCGGGAGGAGTGAGCAGTTCTTC,CASPPSKSGRSEQFF
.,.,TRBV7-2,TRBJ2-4,TGTGCCAGCAGCCTGGGGGGGGCGGTACGAAACATTCAGTACTTC,CASSLGGAVRNIQYF
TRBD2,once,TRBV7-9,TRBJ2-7,TGTGCCAGCAGCAAAACACCTAGCGGGACTTCGTACGAGCAGTACTTC,CASSKTPSGTSYEQYF
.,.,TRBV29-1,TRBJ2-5,TGCAGCGTTGGGGGGGCACCGGAGGGAGAGACCCAGTACTTC,CSVGGAPEGETQYF